This TCR beta chain originates from a study of blood T cell repertoires in COVID-19. Looking at the study overall: The United States, Italy and Spain provided the acute and convalescent COVID-19 samples.

The assay was immunoSEQ multiplex PCR, and TCRdb's table has in-frame clones only and misses some. The repertoire holds approximately 300,000 clones, with roughly 84% as singletons. The CDR3 is 16 residues long. Trimming took 1 base from V and 5 from J; bases not matched to a gene: 8. Germline V gene data show CDR1 as SGHTA and CDR2 as FQGNSA. The specimen sequenced was peripheral blood. The receptor comes from a human donor with COVID-19, enrolled during active disease. The donor label of this sample is uncertain. The chain uses TRBV7-2 and TRBJ2-3; 8 bases align to TRBD1. The CDR3 is CASSLDSGGAVDTQYF. CDR3 coding DNA: TGTGCCAGCAGCTTAGATTCAGGGGGCGCGGTAGATACGCAGTATTTT. The whole variable domain, filled in from reference TRBV7-2 and TRBJ2-3, reads GAGVSQSPSNKVTEKGKDVELRCDPISGHTALYWYRQSLGQGLEFLIYFQGNSAPDKSGLPSDRFSAERTGGSVSTLTIQRTQQEDSAVYLCASSLDSGGAVDTQYFGPGTRLTVL.